This TCR beta chain emerged from a study of T cell responses to AZD1222 COVID-19 vaccine listed by TCRdb under 2021. Turning to the overall study: TCR sequencing covered 230 or so trial participants: 200 to 210 given two doses of AZD1222 and 26 given two doses of MenACWY control vaccine. Trial participants were enrolled by age into 18-55, 56-69 and 70-plus year subgroups, with roughly 150, 30 and 60 TCR-sequenced participants respectively. Broad study findings and their caveats: In the small 56-69-year group, the increase in depth fell short of significance, most likely because of low power. The vaccine-associated CD4 TCRs covered the entire spike protein, and the dominant responses fell in regions 160-218 and 743-854. Only a handful of AZD1222 recipients were SARS-CoV-2 seropositive at baseline, limiting conclusions about previously exposed vaccinees. Because no day 14 peak-response samples were available, the repertoires could be characterized only after the peak T cell response. After two AZD1222 doses, spike-specific TCR breadth and depth were significantly higher than at day 0 and than in MenACWY recipients. Participants were mostly white British, with more females than males. The authors suggested clonal diversity may have been underestimated. Reportedly, almost half of the unique spike-specific TCRs recognized epitopes lying outside the regions that are mutated in the B.1.351 and B.1.1.7 variants.

The CDR3 regions of human TCRbeta chains were analyzed by immunosequencing. As for how the authors treated the data: TCRs in the repertoires were compared against a reference library of SARS-CoV-2-specific TCRs that had been generated with the MIRA antigen-specificity platform. Breadth meant the fraction of unique TCRs that were SARS-CoV-2-associated, whereas depth meant the fraction of total T cells that were SARS-CoV-2-associated. Using the MIRA data, each spike-specific TCR was mapped to the spike region that the TCR reacts to and placed in a CD4 or CD8 class. Log10-transformed breadth and depth values were compared by one-way ANOVA with Sidak's multiple comparisons tests. The clones in this table, taken by TCRdb from immuneACCESS, are in-frame only. Not every clone is retained; where verified, under half of the shortfall comes from an unresolved V gene, and the cause of the rest is unknown. That table furnishes V, J and clone size, whereas the DNA furnished D and trimming. In this sample the table shows under 140,000 clones, over 85% of which occur a single time. About 15% of the sample is held by the ten biggest clonotypes.

The trim is 1 base for V and 2 bases for J, with a gap of 10 bases between the germline ends. The CDR3, from cysteine to phenylalanine, totals 14 residues. The sequence is cut down to CDR3 DNA, 42 bases in frame from base 1. CDR1 SGHKS and CDR2 YYEKEE were looked up in the germline V gene (reference sequence). The sample's time point label, in plain terms: about 28 days (+/-7) after the second vaccine dose. AZD1222 recipients whose second dose came at about 4 weeks and those whose second dose came at about 12 weeks were combined into one group, since spike-specific TCR depth and breadth did not differ between the two schedules. Samples from vaccinated people were obtained from the UK trials COV001 and COV002, which included a single-blind randomized controlled phase 2/3 trial of AZD1222 (ChAdOx1 nCoV-19) in healthy adults. For TCRbeta chain sequencing, PBMC samples from trial participants were taken at day 0 and at day 28 after the second dose.

In the case of this clone: Its antigen is unknown. Per-base qualities were not stored, and no clone one base away is much larger. Other nucleotide sequences from this sample produce the same CDR3.

The sample in question was peripheral blood, obtained 28 days after the second AZD1222 dose. The receptor chain draws on TRBV5-5 and TRBJ2-7, and possibly TRBD2, on 6 matching bases. The sequence came from an adult who received the AZD1222 COVID-19 vaccine. The bases are TGTGCCAGCAGCTTGACCGGGACTGCCTACGAGCAGTACTTC. This is translated as CASSLTGTAYEQYF.